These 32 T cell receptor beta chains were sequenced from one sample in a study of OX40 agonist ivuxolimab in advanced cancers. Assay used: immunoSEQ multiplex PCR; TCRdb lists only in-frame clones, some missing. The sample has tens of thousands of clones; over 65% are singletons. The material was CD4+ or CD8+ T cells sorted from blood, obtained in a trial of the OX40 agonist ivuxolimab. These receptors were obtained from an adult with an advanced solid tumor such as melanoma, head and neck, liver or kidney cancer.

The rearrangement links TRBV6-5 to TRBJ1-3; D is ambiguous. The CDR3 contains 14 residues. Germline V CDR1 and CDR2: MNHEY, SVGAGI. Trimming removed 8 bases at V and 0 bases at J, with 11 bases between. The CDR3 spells CASLVGRSGNTIYF. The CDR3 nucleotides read TGTGCCAGCCTTGTAGGGCGCTCTGGAAACACCATATATTTT.

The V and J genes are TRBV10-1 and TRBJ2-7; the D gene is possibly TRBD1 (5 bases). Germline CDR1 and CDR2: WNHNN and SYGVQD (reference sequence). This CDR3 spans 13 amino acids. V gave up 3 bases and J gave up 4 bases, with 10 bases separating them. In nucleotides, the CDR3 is TGCGCCAGCAGTGAATCCCCAGGGTACGAGCAGTACTTC. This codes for CASSESPGYEQYF.

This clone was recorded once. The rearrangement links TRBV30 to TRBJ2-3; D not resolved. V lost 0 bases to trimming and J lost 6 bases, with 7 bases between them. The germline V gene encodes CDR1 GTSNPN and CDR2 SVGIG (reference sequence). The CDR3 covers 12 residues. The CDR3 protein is CAWSVLSDTQYF. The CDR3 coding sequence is TGTGCCTGGAGTGTACTGTCCGATACGCAGTATTTT.

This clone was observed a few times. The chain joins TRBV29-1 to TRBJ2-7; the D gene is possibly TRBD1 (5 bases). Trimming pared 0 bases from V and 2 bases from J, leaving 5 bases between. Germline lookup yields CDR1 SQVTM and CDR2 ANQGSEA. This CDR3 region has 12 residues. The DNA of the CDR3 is TGCAGCGTTGAAGAGGGGCCCTACGAGCAGTACTTC. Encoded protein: CSVEEGPYEQYF.

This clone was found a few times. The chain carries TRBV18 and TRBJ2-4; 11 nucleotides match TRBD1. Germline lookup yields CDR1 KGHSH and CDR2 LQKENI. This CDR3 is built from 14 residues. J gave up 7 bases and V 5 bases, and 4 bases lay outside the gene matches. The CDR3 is CASSSGTGGNIQYF. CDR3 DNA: TGTGCCAGCTCATCCGGGACAGGGGGTAACATTCAGTACTTC.

The CDR3, as DNA: TGTGCCAGCAGCAGCATGCAGGGGGCGTGGTACACTGAAGCTTTCTTT. It yields the protein CASSSMQGAWYTEAFF. The chain employs TRBV21-1 and TRBJ1-1; the D call in the table, TRBD1, was not verified against the DNA. TRBV21-1 is assigned pseudogene status. The CDR3 runs to 16 residues.

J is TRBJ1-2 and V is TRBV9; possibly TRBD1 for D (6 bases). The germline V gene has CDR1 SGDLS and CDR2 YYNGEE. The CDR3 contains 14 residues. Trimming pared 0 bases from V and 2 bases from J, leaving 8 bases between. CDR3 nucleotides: TGTGCCAGCAGCGTAGAGGGGGGAAACTATGGCTACACCTTC. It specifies CASSVEGGNYGYTF.

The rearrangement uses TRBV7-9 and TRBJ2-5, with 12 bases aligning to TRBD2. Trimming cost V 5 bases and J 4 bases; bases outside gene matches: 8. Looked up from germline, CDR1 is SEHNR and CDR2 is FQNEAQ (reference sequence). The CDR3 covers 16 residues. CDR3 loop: CASSRPSGRARETQYF. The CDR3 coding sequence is TGTGCCAGCAGCCGGCCTAGCGGGAGGGCTCGAGAGACCCAGTACTTC. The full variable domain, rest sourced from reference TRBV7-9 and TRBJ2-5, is DTGVSQNPRHKITKRGQNVTFRCDPISEHNRLYWYRQTLGQGPEFLTYFQNEAQLEKSRLLSDRFSAERPKGSFSTLEIQRTEQGDSAMYLCASSRPSGRARETQYFGPGTRLLVL.

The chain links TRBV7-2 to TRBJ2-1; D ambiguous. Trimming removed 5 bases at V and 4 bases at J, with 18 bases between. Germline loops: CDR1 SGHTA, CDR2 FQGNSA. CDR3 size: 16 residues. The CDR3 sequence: CASSNERLAHYNEQFF. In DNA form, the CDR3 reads TGTGCCAGCAGCAATGAACGGTTAGCCCATTACAATGAGCAGTTCTTC.

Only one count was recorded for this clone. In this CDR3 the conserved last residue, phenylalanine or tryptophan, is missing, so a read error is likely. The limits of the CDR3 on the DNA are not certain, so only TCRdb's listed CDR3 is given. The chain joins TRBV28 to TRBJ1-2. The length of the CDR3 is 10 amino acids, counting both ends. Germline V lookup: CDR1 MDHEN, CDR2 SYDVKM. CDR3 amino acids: CASRGGRVQL.

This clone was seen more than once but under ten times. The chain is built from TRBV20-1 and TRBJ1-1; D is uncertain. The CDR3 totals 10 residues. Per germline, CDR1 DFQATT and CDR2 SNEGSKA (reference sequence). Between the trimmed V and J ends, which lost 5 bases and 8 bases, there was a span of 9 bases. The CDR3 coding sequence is TGCAGTGCTTTGGACGGCGAAGCTTTCTTT. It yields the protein CSALDGEAFF.

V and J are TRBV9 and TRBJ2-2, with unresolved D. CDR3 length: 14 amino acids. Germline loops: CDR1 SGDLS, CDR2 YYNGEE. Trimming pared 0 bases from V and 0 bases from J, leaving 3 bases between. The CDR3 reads CASSVVANTGELFF. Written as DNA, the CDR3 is TGTGCCAGCAGCGTAGTAGCGAACACCGGGGAGCTGTTTTTT. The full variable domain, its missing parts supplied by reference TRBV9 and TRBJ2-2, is DSGVTQTPKHLITATGQRVTLRCSPRSGDLSVYWYQQSLDQGLQFLIQYYNGEERAKGNILERFSAQQFPDLHSELNLSSLELGDSALYFCASSVVANTGELFFGEGSRLTVL.

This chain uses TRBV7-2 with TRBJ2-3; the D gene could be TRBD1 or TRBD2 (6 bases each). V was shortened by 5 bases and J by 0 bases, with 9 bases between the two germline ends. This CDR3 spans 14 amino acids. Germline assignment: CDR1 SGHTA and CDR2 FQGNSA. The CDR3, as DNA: TGTGCCAGCAGCCCGGGGGCTAGCACAGATACGCAGTATTTT. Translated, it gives CASSPGASTDTQYF.

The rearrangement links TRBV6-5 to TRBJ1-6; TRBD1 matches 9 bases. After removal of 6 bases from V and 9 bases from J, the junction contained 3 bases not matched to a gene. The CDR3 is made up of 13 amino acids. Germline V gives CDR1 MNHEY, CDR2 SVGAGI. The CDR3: CASSRQGVSPLHF. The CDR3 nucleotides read TGTGCCAGCAGCCGACAGGGGGTTTCACCCCTCCACTTT.

CDR3 DNA: TGTGCCCAGCACCGGAAGGGTAGACCGGGACTAGAGTACGAGCAGTACTTC. This gives the protein CAQHRKGRPGLEYEQYF. The chain employs TRBV30 and TRBJ2-7, with 8 bases matching TRBD2. This CDR3 contains 17 residues. Germline V CDR1 and CDR2: GTSNPN, SVGIG (reference sequence). The ends lost 8 bases at V and 4 bases at J; junction bases unmatched: 22. Supplemented by reference TRBV30 and TRBJ2-7, the full variable domain reads SQTIHQWPATLVQPVGSPLSLECTVEGTSNPNLYWYRQAAGRGLQLLFYSVGIGQISSEVPQNLSASRPQDRQFILSSKKLLLSDSGFYLCAQHRKGRPGLEYEQYFGPGTRLTVT.

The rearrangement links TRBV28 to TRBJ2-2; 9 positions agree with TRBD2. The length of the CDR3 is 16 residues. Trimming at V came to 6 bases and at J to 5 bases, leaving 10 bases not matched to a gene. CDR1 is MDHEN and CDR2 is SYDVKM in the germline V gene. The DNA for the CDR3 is TGTGCCAGCAGCTATACGGCGGGAGGGCCGACCGGGGAGCTGTTTTTT. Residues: CASSYTAGGPTGELFF.

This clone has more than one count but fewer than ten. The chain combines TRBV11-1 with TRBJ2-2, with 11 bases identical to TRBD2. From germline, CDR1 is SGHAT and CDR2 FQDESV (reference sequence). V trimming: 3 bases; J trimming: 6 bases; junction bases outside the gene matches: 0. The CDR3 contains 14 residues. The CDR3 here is CASSLGLAAGELFF. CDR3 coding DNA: TGTGCCAGCAGCTTGGGACTAGCGGCCGGGGAGCTGTTTTTT.

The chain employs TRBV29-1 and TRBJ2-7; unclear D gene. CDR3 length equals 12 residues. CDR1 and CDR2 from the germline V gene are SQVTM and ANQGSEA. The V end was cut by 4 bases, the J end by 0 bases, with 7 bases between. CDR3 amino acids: CSVAGSSYEQYF. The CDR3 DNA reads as TGCAGCGTTGCAGGTTCCTCCTACGAGCAGTACTTC.

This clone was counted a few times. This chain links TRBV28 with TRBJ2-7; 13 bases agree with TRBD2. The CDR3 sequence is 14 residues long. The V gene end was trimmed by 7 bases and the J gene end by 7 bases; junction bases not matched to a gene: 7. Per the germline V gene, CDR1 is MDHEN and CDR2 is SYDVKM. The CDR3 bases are TGTGCCAGCACTACCGGGACTAGCGGGAAAGAGCAGTACTTC. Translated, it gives CASTTGTSGKEQYF.

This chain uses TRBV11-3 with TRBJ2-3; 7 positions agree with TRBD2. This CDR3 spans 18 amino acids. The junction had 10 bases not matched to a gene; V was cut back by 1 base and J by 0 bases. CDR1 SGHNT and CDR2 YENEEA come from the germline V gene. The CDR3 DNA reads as TGTGCCAGCAGCTTAGCGTCTAGCGGATACATAAGCACAGATACGCAGTATTTT. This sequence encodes CASSLASSGYISTDTQYF.

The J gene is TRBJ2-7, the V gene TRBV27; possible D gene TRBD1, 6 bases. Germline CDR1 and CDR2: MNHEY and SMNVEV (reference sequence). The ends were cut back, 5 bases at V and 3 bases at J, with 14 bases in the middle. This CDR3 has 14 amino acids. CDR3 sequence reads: CASSPGQTFYEQYF. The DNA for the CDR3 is TGTGCCAGCAGTCCCGGACAGACCTTCTACGAGCAGTACTTC.

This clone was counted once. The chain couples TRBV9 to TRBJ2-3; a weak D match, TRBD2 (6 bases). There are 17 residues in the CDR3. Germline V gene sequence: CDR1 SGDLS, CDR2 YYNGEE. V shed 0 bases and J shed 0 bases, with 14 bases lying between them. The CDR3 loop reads CASSVDPTSGSTDTQYF. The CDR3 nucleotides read TGTGCCAGCAGCGTAGATCCCACCAGCGGGAGCACAGATACGCAGTATTTT.

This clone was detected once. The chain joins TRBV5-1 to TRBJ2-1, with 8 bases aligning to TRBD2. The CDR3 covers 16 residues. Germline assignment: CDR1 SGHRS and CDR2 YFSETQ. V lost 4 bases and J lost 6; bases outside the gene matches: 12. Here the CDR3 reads CASSATSGPYPNEQFF. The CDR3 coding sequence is TGCGCCAGCAGCGCTACTAGCGGACCGTACCCCAATGAGCAGTTCTTC.

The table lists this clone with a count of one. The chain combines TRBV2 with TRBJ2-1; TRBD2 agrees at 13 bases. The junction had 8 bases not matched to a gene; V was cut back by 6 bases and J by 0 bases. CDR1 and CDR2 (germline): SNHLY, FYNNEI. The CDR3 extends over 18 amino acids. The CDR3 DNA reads TGTGCCAGCAGCGCACCGGGACTAGCGGGACTCTCCTACAATGAGCAGTTCTTC. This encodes CASSAPGLAGLSYNEQFF. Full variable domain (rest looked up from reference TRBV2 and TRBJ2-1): EPEVTQTPSHQVTQMGQEVILRCVPISNHLYFYWYRQILGQKVEFLVSFYNNEISEKSEIFDDQFSVERPDGSNFTLKIRSTKLEDSAMYFCASSAPGLAGLSYNEQFFGPGTRLTVL.

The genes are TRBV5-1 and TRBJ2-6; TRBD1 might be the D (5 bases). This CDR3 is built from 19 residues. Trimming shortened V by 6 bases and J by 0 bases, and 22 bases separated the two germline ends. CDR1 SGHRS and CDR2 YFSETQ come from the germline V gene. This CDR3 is CASITDRLHRSSGANVLTF. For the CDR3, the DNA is TGCGCCAGCATTACCGACAGACTCCATAGGAGCTCTGGGGCCAACGTCCTGACTTTC.

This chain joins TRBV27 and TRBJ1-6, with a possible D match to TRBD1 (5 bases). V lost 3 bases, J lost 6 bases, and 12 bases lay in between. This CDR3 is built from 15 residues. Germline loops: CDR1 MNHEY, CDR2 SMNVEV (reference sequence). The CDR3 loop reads CASSLLGEPNSPLHF. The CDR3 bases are TGTGCCAGCAGTTTGTTAGGGGAACCTAATTCACCCCTCCACTTT.

The DNA for the CDR3 is TGTGCCAGCAGTTCCCGGACCCGGACTTTCAATCAGCCCCAGCATTTT. It codes for CASSSRTRTFNQPQHF. The chain is built from TRBV28 and TRBJ1-5; D uncertain. Germline-derived CDR1 and CDR2 are MDHEN and SYDVKM. The CDR3 loop spans 16 amino acids. V was shortened by 4 bases and J by 3 bases, with 16 bases between the two germline ends.

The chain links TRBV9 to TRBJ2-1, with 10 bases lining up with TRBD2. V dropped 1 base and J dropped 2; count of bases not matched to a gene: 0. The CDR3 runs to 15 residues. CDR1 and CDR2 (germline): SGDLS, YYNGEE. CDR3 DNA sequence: TGTGCCAGCAGCGTACTAGCGGGAGCCTACAATGAGCAGTTCTTC. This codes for CASSVLAGAYNEQFF.

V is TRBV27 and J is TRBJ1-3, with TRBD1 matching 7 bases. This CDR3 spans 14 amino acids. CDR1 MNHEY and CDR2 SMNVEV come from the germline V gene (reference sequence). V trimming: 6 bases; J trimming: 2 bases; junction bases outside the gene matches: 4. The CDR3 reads CASSPDRAGNTIYF. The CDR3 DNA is TGTGCCAGCAGCCCAGACAGGGCTGGAAACACCATATATTTT.

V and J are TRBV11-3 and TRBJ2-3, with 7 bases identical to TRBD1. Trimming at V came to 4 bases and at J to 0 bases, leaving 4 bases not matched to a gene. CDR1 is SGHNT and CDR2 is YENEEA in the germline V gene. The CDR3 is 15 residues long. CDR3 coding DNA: TGTGCCAGCAGCTCGGGACAGCAGAGCACAGATACGCAGTATTTT. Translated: CASSSGQQSTDTQYF. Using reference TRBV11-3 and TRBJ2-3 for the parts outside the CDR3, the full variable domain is EAGVVQSPRYKIIEKKQPVAFWCNPISGHNTLYWYLQNLGQGPELLIRYENEEAVDDSQLPKDRFSAERLKGVDSTLKIQPAELGDSAVYLCASSSGQQSTDTQYFGPGTRLTVL.

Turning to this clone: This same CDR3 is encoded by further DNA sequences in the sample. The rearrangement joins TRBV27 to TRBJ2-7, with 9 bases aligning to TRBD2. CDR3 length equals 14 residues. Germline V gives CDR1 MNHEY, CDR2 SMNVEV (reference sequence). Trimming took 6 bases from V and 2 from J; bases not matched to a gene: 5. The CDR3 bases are TGTGCCAGCAGCCTTAGCGGGAGTGCCTACGAGCAGTACTTC. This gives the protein CASSLSGSAYEQYF.

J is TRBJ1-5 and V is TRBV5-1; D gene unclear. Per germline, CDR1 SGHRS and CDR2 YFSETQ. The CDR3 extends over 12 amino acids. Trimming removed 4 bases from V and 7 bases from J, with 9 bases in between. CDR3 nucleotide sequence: TGCGCCAGCAGCGATTCGGGGCAGCCCCAGCATTTT. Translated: CASSDSGQPQHF.